The source of this T cell receptor beta chain is a study of cytomegalovirus exposure and HLA in healthy donors. Profiled with immunoSEQ multiplex PCR; TCRdb holds only in-frame clones, not every one. The table has some 310,000 clones, 88% seen once; the top ten hold approximately 0.95%. V lost 2 bases, J lost 2 bases, and 10 bases stayed unmatched. The length of the CDR3 is 17 residues. The germline V gene encodes CDR1 SGHDT and CDR2 YYEEEE. This sequence originates from a man younger than 45 in good health and CMV-seronegative. Source material: PBMCs. This chain connects TRBV5-6 to TRBJ1-5; 7 bases match TRBD1. The CDR3 nucleotides read TGTGCCAGCAGCTTTCACCCTGGGACAGAGCGCAATCAGCCCCAGCATTTT. It translates to CASSFHPGTERNQPQHF.